This T cell receptor (beta chain) was documented in a study of CD8 T cells in Susac syndrome. Germline V gene data show CDR1 as SGHNT and CDR2 as YYREEE (reference sequence). V was trimmed by 6 bases and J by 1 base, leaving 23 bases between them. The length of the CDR3 is 19 residues. An amount of RNA that ranged from roughly 0.45 to 1 ug was reverse transcribed with random hexamers. TCR beta CDR3 was amplified by immunoSEQ multiplex PCR. This amplification extended across 54 Vbeta and 13 Jbeta segments. TCRdb reprocessed the immunoSEQ multiplex PCR reads with MiXCR, giving one entry per CDR3 protein. The sample carries roughly 150,000 distinct CDR3 sequences, 95% recorded once. Sequencing of TCR beta, carried out with a high-throughput approach, was applied to CD8+ and CD4+ T cells from the blood. This clonotype has just one count.

The chain couples TRBV5-4 to TRBJ2-6, with D perhaps matching TRBD2 (7 bases). Sample: CD4+ T cells from PBMCs. This clonotype was sampled from a human donor with Susac syndrome. The DNA of the CDR3 is TGTGCCAGCACAGGTTTATCGGGGGGCTTTACGTCTGGGGCCAACGTCCTGACTTTC. Amino acids: CASTGLSGGFTSGANVLTF.